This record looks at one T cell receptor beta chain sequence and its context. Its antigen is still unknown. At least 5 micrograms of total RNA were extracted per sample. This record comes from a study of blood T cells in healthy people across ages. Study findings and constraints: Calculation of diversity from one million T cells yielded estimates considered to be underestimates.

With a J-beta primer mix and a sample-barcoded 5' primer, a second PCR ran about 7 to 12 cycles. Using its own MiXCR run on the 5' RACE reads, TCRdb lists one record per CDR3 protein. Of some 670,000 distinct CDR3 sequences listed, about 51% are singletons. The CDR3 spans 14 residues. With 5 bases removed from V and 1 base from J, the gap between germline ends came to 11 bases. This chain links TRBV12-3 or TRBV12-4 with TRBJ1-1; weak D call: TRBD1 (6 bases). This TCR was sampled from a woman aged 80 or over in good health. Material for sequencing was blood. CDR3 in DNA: TGTGCCAGCAGTAAAACAGGGTCGAACACTGAAGCTTTCTTT. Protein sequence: CASSKTGSNTEAFF.